This TCR beta chain was sequenced during a study of cytomegalovirus exposure and HLA in healthy donors. The study, taken as a whole, reports: Previously analyzed data showed that most TCR beta V segments were productive at a frequency of about 87% or about 30%. V- and J-gene trimming of TCR beta was linked (in a later analysis) to a missense DCLRE1C variant.

Looked up from germline, CDR1 is SQVTM and CDR2 is ANQGSEA. The junction had 8 bases not matched to a gene; V was cut back by 5 bases and J by 7 bases. The CDR3 runs to 15 residues. Amplification used 60 Vbeta primers and 13 Jbeta primers. The assay was immunoSEQ multiplex PCR, and TCRdb's table has in-frame clones only and misses some. Here the sample spans some 86,000 clones, roughly 70% being singletons. On this clone: Its antigen is undetermined.

The sequence was collected from a man younger than 45 in good health and CMV-seronegative. The chain employs TRBV29-1 and TRBJ2-2; TRBD1 matches 12 bases. The material sequenced was PBMCs. CDR3 sequence reads: CSVPRGQGAGGELFF. The CDR3 DNA sequence: TGCAGCGTTCCCCGGGGACAGGGGGCAGGCGGGGAGCTGTTTTTT.